A single T cell receptor beta chain is shown here with its context. The V gene's germline CDR1 is KGHDR and CDR2 SFDVKD. Trimming shortened V by 9 bases and J by 3 bases, and 12 bases separated the two germline ends. The CDR3 has 13 residues. The data were obtained in a study of blood T cell repertoires in COVID-19. Libraries were prepared by immunoSEQ multiplex PCR; TCRdb keeps only in-frame clonotypes and omits some of them. This table holds around 150,000 clones, 80% to 90% found once. The chain combines TRBV24-1 with TRBJ2-3, with a tentative D call TRBD2 (6 bases). The receptor's source is a man in his 70s with acute or convalescent COVID-19. Input material: peripheral blood. DNA for the CDR3: TGTGCCACCTCGACGGGAGTGACAGATACGCAGTATTTT. As protein: CATSTGVTDTQYF.